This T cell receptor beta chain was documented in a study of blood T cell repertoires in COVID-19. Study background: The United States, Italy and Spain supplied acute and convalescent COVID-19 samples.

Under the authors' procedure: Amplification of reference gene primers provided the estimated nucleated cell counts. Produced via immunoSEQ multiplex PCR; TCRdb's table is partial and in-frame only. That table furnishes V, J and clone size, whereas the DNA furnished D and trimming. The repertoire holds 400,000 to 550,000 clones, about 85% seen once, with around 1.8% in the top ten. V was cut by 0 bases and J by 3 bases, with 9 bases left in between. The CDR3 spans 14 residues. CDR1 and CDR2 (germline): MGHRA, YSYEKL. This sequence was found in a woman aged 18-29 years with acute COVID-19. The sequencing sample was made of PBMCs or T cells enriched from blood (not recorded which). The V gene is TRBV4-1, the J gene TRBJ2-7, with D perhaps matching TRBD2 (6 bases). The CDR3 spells CASSQDGGVYEQYF. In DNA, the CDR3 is TGCGCCAGCAGCCAAGATGGCGGGGTCTACGAGCAGTACTTC.